These 5 T cell receptor beta chains originate from one sample sequenced in a study of cytomegalovirus exposure and HLA in healthy donors. Vbeta (60) and Jbeta (13) primers were used in the PCR. Produced via immunoSEQ multiplex PCR; TCRdb's table is partial and in-frame only. Of 55,000 to 80,000 clones in the sample, over 70% are singletons; the top ten hold about 7.8%. Material: PBMCs. These receptors were taken from a man between 60 and 75 years old in good health and CMV-seropositive.

V is TRBV11-2 and J is TRBJ2-1; D perhaps matches TRBD2 (6 bases). From germline, CDR1 is SGHAT and CDR2 FQNNGV. This CDR3 is 14 amino acids long. Between the trimmed V and J ends, which lost 6 bases and 5 bases, there was a span of 14 bases. Here the CDR3 DNA reads TGTGCCAGCAGTCCTGGAGGGCTCCACAATGAGCAGTTCTTC. Its protein product is CASSPGGLHNEQFF.

The chain carries TRBV6-4 and TRBJ2-6; D remains unclear. CDR1 MRHNA and CDR2 SNTAGT come from the germline V gene. Trimming took 2 bases from V and 1 from J, leaving 12 bases between them. CDR3 length equals 17 residues. CDR3 in amino acids: CASSDPIVESGANVLTF. As DNA, the CDR3 is TGTGCCAGCAGTGACCCAATTGTTGAGTCTGGGGCCAACGTCCTGACTTTC.

This rearrangement joins TRBV18 to TRBJ2-6; D is ambiguous. This CDR3 has 15 amino acids. Trimming removed 2 bases at V and 0 bases at J, with 5 bases between. Per germline, CDR1 KGHSH and CDR2 LQKENI. The CDR3 nucleotides are TGTGCCAGCTCACCATCGAGCTCTGGGGCCAACGTCCTGACTTTC. As protein: CASSPSSSGANVLTF.

This chain joins TRBV6-1 and TRBJ1-1, with 7 bases lining up with TRBD1. The germline CDR1 and CDR2 sequences are MNHNS and SASEGT. This CDR3 is built from 13 residues. With 4 bases clipped from V and 9 bases from J, the junction kept 8 bases outside the gene matches. Here the CDR3 reads CASSVLRGDKAFF. In nucleotides, the CDR3 is TGTGCCAGCAGTGTCCTCAGGGGGGATAAAGCTTTCTTT.

This clone appeared a few times. The chain links TRBV10-1 to TRBJ2-2; D gene uncertain. Trimming left V 0 bases short and J 3 bases short, with 8 bases between. Germline V gene data show CDR1 as WNHNN and CDR2 as SYGVQD (reference sequence). This CDR3 has 15 residues. The CDR3 DNA sequence: TGCGCCAGCAGTGAGTCTCCCCCAGACACCGGGGAGCTGTTTTTT. This encodes CASSESPPDTGELFF.